This T cell receptor beta chain originates from a study of CD8 T cells in ankylosing spondylitis. CDR3 length: 15 residues. Trimming cost V 4 bases and J 7 bases; bases outside gene matches: 7. Germline V gene sequence: CDR1 SGHRS, CDR2 YFSETQ. Findings of the study overall: Some motif variants were previously reported in reactive arthritis synovial fluid and blood.

This clonotype is classed as medium-sized. Its antigen is not known. TCRdb reanalysed the 5' RACE reads using MiXCR and keeps one entry per CDR3 protein. The data hold approximately 130,000 distinct CDR3 sequences, with about an eighth observed a single time. The sequence came from a female donor with ankylosing spondylitis or in good health (not recorded which). The sample taken for sequencing was blood, either unsorted or a sorted T cell fraction (not recorded which). This rearrangement joins TRBV5-1 to TRBJ2-1, with 11 bases that match TRBD2. CDR3 sequence reads: CASSLRSGRENEQFF. The CDR3 DNA is TGCGCCAGCAGCCTTCGTAGCGGGAGGGAAAATGAGCAGTTCTTC.